This is a list of T cell receptor beta chains from one sample in a study of T-cell reconstitution after alpha-beta-depleted transplantation in children. A single record per CDR3 protein comes from TCRdb applying MiXCR to the PCR reads. The table has some 520,000 distinct CDR3 sequences, less than 35% seen once; the top ten hold 2% to 3%. Here the sequenced sample was PBMCs from the stem cell graft donor, taken from the stem cell graft. The receptors here all came from a human donor who donated a stem cell graft to a child with aplastic anemia. Each CDR3 is given with its conserved first and last residue. A D gene is named only where the DNA matches it firmly. The size of a clone is reported for some rows only, either as once, few or many, or as a class for expanded clones.

CASSQAGSLIDEQFF	TGTGCCAGCAGCCAAGCGGGAAGTCTGATCGATGAGCAGTTCTTC	-	TRBV3-1	many	TRBJ2-1
CASSRQRTTSTDTQYF	TGTGCCAGCAGCCGACAGAGGACTACTAGCACAGATACGCAGTATTTT	-	TRBV6-1	-	TRBJ2-3
CASWGGGNQPQHF	TGTGCCAGCTGGGGAGGAGGCAATCAGCCCCAGCATTTT	-	TRBV2	few	TRBJ1-5
CASSRDRAFYEQYF	TGCGCCAGCAGTCGGGACAGGGCGTTCTACGAGCAGTACTTC	TRBD1	TRBV10-2	few	TRBJ2-7
CASSRSSGFYNEQFF	TGTGCCAGTAGCCGAAGCAGCGGGTTCTACAATGAGCAGTTCTTC	-	TRBV19	few	TRBJ2-1
CSAGQTMNTEAFF	TGCAGCGCCGGACAGACTATGAACACTGAAGCTTTCTTT	-	TRBV29-1	few	TRBJ1-1
CASSPGFPRNDGYTF	TGTGCCAGCAGCCCGGGCTTTCCACGTAACGATGGCTACACCTTC	-	TRBV5-4	-	TRBJ1-2
CASSLVLAAAGNEQFF	TGTGCCAGCAGTTTAGTGCTAGCGGCGGCGGGCAATGAGCAGTTCTTC	TRBD2	TRBV27	-	TRBJ2-1
CASSPGTGGLTDTQYF	TGTGCCAGCAGTCCCGGGACAGGGGGCTTGACAGATACGCAGTATTTT	TRBD1	TRBV12-3/TRBV12-4	few	TRBJ2-3
CASSTRGTGTEAFF	TGTGCCAGCAGCACTAGGGGGACGGGCACTGAAGCTTTCTTT	-	TRBV7-2	-	TRBJ1-1
CASSRGGYSTDTQYF	TGTGCCAGCAGCCGTGGAGGCTATTCCACAGATACGCAGTATTTT	-	TRBV7-7	few	TRBJ2-3
CASSQDRVHGRVPFF	TGTGCCAGCAGCCAAGATAGGGTTCACGGGAGAGTACCGTTCTTC	-	TRBV14	few	TRBJ2-1
CASSLGTGGKLFF	TGTGCCAGCAGCTTGGGGACAGGGGGAAAACTGTTTTTT	TRBD1	TRBV5-6	-	TRBJ1-4
CSVDNSNYGYTF	TGCAGCGTCGATAACAGTAACTATGGCTACACCTTC	-	TRBV29-1	few	TRBJ1-2
CASSARGDPLSYEQYF	TGTGCCAGCAGCGCAAGGGGGGACCCCCTCTCCTACGAGCAGTACTTC	-	TRBV11-1	-	TRBJ2-7
CASSARTGGTDTQYF	TGCGCCAGCAGTGCTCGGACAGGCGGAACAGATACGCAGTATTTT	TRBD1	TRBV10-1	few	TRBJ2-3